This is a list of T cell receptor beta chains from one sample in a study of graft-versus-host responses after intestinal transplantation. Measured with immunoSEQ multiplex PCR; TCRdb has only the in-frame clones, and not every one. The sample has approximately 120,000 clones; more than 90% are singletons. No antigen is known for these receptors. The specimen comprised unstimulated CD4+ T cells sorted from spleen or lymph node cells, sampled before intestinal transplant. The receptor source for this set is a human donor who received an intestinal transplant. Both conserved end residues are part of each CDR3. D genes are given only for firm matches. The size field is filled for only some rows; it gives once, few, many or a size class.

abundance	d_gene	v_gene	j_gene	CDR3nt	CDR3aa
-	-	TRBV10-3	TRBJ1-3	TGTGCCTCAGCGGCAGGCTCTGGCTCTGGAAACACCATATATTTT	CASAAGSGSGNTIYF
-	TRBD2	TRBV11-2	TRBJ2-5	TGTGCCAGCAGCTTGGGGCTTAGCGGGGGGGCAATGGAAGAGACCCAGTACTTC	CASSLGLSGGAMEETQYF
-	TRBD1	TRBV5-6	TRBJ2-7	TGTGCCAGCAGCTTTGGCCTGGGGACAGGCTCCTACGAGCAGTACTTC	CASSFGLGTGSYEQYF
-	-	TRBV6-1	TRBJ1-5	TGTGCCAGCCGCAAGCGAGGCAATCAGCCCCAGCATTTT	CASRKRGNQPQHF
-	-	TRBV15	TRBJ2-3	TGTGCCACCAGCAGAAACCTTCCCCCGACAGATACGCAGTATTTT	CATSRNLPPTDTQYF
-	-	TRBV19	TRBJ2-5	TGTGCCAGTAGTTCCCGGGACGCAAAGACCCAGTACTTC	CASSSRDAKTQYF
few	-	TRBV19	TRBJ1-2	TGTGCCAGTAGTATGACTAACTATGGCTACACCTTC	CASSMTNYGYTF
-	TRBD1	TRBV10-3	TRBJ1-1	TGTGCCATCAGATCGACAGGGATGAACACTGAAGCTTTCTTT	CAIRSTGMNTEAFF
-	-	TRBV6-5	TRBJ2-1	TGTGCCAGCAGTTACGCGGGGACCACCGGCAATGAGCAGTTCTTC	CASSYAGTTGNEQFF
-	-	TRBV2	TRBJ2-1	TGTGCCAGCAGAACCGGGACCCGGTGGGGCAATGAGCAGTTCTTC	CASRTGTRWGNEQFF
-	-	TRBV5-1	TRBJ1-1	TGCGCCAGCAGCTTGATTGTCCTTCGTCAGGGGAACACTGAAGCTTTCTTT	CASSLIVLRQGNTEAFF
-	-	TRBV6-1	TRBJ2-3	TGTGCCAGCAGTGAAGGTCGGGGGGCCTATTTT	CASSEGRGAYF
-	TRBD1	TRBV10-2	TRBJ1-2	TGCGCCAGCAGTGAGTCGATAACTGACAGGGGTGTTACTGCCTATGGCTACACCTTC	CASSESITDRGVTAYGYTF
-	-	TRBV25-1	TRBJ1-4	TGTGCCAGCAGGAGGGGTAGCTTTGAAAAACTGTTTTTT	CASRRGSFEKLFF
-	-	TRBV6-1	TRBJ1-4	TGTGCCAGCAGCGGGACATACAACGAAAAACTGTTGGTTTTT	CASSGTYNEKLLVF
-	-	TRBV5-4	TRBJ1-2	TGTGCCAGCAGCTTGGCAGGGGCGCCATCTAACTATGGCTACACCTTC	CASSLAGAPSNYGYTF
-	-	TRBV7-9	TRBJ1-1	TGTGCCAGCAGCCTGGAGGGAATGACTGAAGCTTTCTTT	CASSLEGMTEAFF
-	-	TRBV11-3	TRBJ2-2	TGTGCCAGCAGCTTGGGTGGCGTAAACACCGGGGAGCTGTTTTTT	CASSLGGVNTGELFF